These T cell receptor beta chains were read from a single sample in a study of cytomegalovirus exposure and HLA in healthy donors. Only in-frame clones appear in the TCRdb table, and some are missing; sequencing was by immunoSEQ multiplex PCR. The sample consists of approximately 280,000 clones, 80% to 90% of them appearing once. Material: PBMCs. These receptors originate from a man between 35 and 55 years old in good health and CMV-seropositive. Both conserved end residues are part of each CDR3. A D gene is named only where the DNA matches it firmly. Clone size is given for some rows only: seen once, a few or many times, or a class if the clone is expanded.

j_call	v_call	d_call	clone_size	cdr3_aa	cdr3_nt
TRBJ1-2	TRBV19	-	once	CASGSSGVGYTF	TGTGCGTCCGGCTCCTCAGGGGTTGGCTACACCTTC
TRBJ2-6	TRBV18	TRBD2	many	CASSPRTSGRAAGGANVLTF	TGTGCCAGCTCACCGCGGACTAGCGGGAGGGCAGCAGGTGGGGCCAACGTCCTGACTTTC
TRBJ1-1	TRBV6-5	-	few	CASSVPNRATEAFF	TGTGCCAGCAGTGTGCCCAACAGGGCCACTGAAGCTTTCTTT
TRBJ1-4	TRBV4-2	-	-	CASSPTTGTNEKLFF	TGTGCCAGCAGCCCTACGACAGGCACTAATGAAAAACTGTTTTTT
TRBJ2-2	TRBV5-1	-	once	CASSLSLTPTGELFF	TGCGCCAGCAGCTTGTCTCTAACCCCCACCGGGGAGCTGTTTTTT
TRBJ1-1	TRBV6-6	-	-	CASSYSIADTEAFF	TGTGCCAGCAGTTACTCGATAGCGGATACTGAAGCTTTCTTT
TRBJ1-4	TRBV5-1	-	-	CASSLWETNEKLFF	TGCGCCAGCAGCTTATGGGAGACTAATGAAAAACTGTTTTTT
TRBJ2-5	TRBV11-1	TRBD1	-	CASGPQTGWETQYF	TGTGCCAGCGGGCCCCAGACAGGGTGGGAGACCCAGTACTTC
TRBJ1-3	TRBV27	TRBD1	once	CASSPIRQGKRNTIYF	TGTGCCAGCAGCCCAATTAGACAGGGGAAGAGAAACACCATATATTTT
TRBJ2-3	TRBV19	-	-	CASSIGGLDTQYF	TGTGCCAGTAGTATTGGAGGGCTGGATACGCAGTATTTT
TRBJ2-3	TRBV10-3	TRBD2	once	CAIGREEGDTQYF	TGTGCCATTGGACGGGAGGAGGGAGATACGCAGTATTTT
TRBJ2-6	TRBV11-2	-	once	CASRKSEVTGRVGANVLTF	TGTGCCAGCAGAAAATCAGAGGTGACAGGACGTGTCGGGGCCAACGTCCTGACTTTC
TRBJ1-4	TRBV10-1	-	once	CASSEGEGRSEKLFF	TGCGCCAGCAGTGAGGGGGAAGGGAGGAGTGAAAAACTGTTTTTT
TRBJ2-7	TRBV27	TRBD1	-	CASSSPGGARSYEQYF	TGTGCCAGCAGCTCTCCAGGGGGCGCGAGATCCTACGAGCAGTACTTC
TRBJ2-7	TRBV9	TRBD2	-	CASSASGGSSYEQYF	TGTGCCAGCAGCGCCTCGGGCGGGAGCTCCTACGAGCAGTACTTC
TRBJ2-6	TRBV5-1	-	-	CASSPREASGANVLTF	TGCGCCAGCAGCCCGCGGGAAGCCTCTGGGGCCAACGTCCTGACTTTC
TRBJ2-7	TRBV28	-	-	CASSFKQELPAEQYF	TGTGCCAGCAGTTTTAAACAGGAGCTTCCCGCGGAGCAGTACTTC
TRBJ2-7	TRBV7-2	TRBD1	-	CASSLDRGSYEQYF	TGTGCCAGCAGCTTAGACAGGGGGAGCTACGAGCAGTACTTC
TRBJ2-7	TRBV2	-	once	CASSPQGTHYEQYF	TGTGCCAGCAGTCCTCAGGGGACCCACTACGAGCAGTACTTC
TRBJ2-2	TRBV9	TRBD2	-	CASRTSANTGELFF	TGTGCCAGCAGGACTAGCGCTAACACCGGGGAGCTGTTTTTT
TRBJ2-5	TRBV27	-	-	CASSLSREETQYF	TGTGCCAGCAGTTTAAGCAGGGAAGAGACCCAGTACTTC
TRBJ1-2	TRBV7-9	-	-	CASSLDHSYGYTF	TGTGCCAGCAGCTTAGACCACAGCTATGGCTACACCTTC
TRBJ2-7	TRBV30	TRBD1	-	CAWGSRDRVIYEQYF	TGTGCCTGGGGTAGTAGGGACAGGGTAATCTACGAGCAGTACTTC
TRBJ1-3	TRBV15	-	once	CATSTNRISGNTIYF	TGTGCCACCAGCACCAACAGGATCTCTGGAAACACCATATATTTT
TRBJ1-1	TRBV9	-	-	CASSVDGRGTEAFF	TGTGCCAGCAGCGTCGACGGAAGAGGGACTGAAGCTTTCTTT
TRBJ2-5	TRBV5-1	TRBD2	-	CASSSLRGAEETQYF	TGCGCCAGCAGCTCACTGCGGGGGGCGGAAGAGACCCAGTACTTC
TRBJ2-3	TRBV27	-	-	CASSLSFGTGTDTQYF	TGTGCCAGCAGTTTATCATTCGGGACTGGCACAGATACGCAGTATTTT
TRBJ2-5	TRBV19	TRBD2	-	CASRGTQQGEREQYF	TGTGCCAGTAGGGGCACCCAACAGGGAGAGCGGGAGCAGTACTTC
TRBJ1-5	TRBV19	TRBD1	-	CASSIDRASNQPQHF	TGTGCCAGTAGTATTGACAGGGCAAGCAATCAGCCCCAGCATTTT
TRBJ2-4	TRBV19	TRBD1	-	CASSILGTAGVLAKNIQYF	TGTGCCAGTAGTATATTGGGGACAGCTGGAGTACTAGCCAAAAACATTCAGTACTTC
TRBJ1-2	TRBV7-9	TRBD1	-	CASGSGTGRNSYTF	TGTGCCAGCGGATCCGGGACAGGGCGGAATAGCTACACCTTC
TRBJ2-7	TRBV28	TRBD2	-	CASSPSLGVGEGAYEQYF	TGTGCCAGCAGTCCATCTCTAGGAGTAGGGGAGGGAGCCTACGAGCAGTACTTC
TRBJ1-1	TRBV2	-	-	CASSAQRARTEAFF	TGTGCCAGCAGTGCTCAGAGGGCGCGGACTGAAGCTTTCTTT
TRBJ1-4	TRBV18	-	-	CASSPLRLVAYEKLFF	TGTGCCAGCTCACCACTTCGTCTCGTAGCCTATGAAAAACTGTTTTTT
TRBJ1-1	TRBV29-1	-	-	CSVARGMNTEAFF	TGCAGCGTTGCCAGGGGCATGAACACTGAAGCTTTCTTT
TRBJ2-7	TRBV13	TRBD1	-	CASSPYRGSFYEQYF	TGTGCCAGCAGCCCCTACAGGGGGAGTTTCTACGAGCAGTACTTC
TRBJ1-3	TRBV15	TRBD1	-	CATSSDRELSGNTIYF	TGTGCCACCAGCTCAGACAGGGAACTATCTGGAAACACCATATATTTT
TRBJ1-1	TRBV19	-	few	CASSPTAALAAFF	TGTGCCAGTAGCCCGACAGCTGCCTTAGCCGCTTTCTTT
TRBJ2-7	TRBV6-5	-	-	CASSQGGNSYEQYF	TGTGCCAGCTCCCAGGGGGGTAACTCCTACGAGCAGTACTTC
TRBJ2-1	TRBV4-3	-	few	CASSQGPPPDGGGDEQFF	TGCGCCAGCAGCCAAGGCCCCCCCCCGGACGGAGGGGGGGATGAGCAGTTCTTC
TRBJ1-5	TRBV28	-	-	CASRVPGQSNQPQHF	TGTGCCAGCCGTGTGCCAGGACAGTCCAATCAGCCCCAGCATTTT
TRBJ2-1	TRBV6-5	-	-	CASSYFRIQGNEQFF	TGTGCCAGCAGTTACTTTCGGATCCAGGGAAATGAGCAGTTCTTC
TRBJ2-1	TRBV27	TRBD2	-	CASSLSRERRNEQFF	TGTGCCAGCAGTTTATCGCGGGAGAGGCGAAATGAGCAGTTCTTC
TRBJ2-2	TRBV5-4	-	once	CASSFGGRTGELFF	TGTGCCAGCAGCTTTGGAGGGCGCACCGGGGAGCTGTTTTTT
TRBJ1-2	TRBV6-1	-	-	CASSEFGVNYGYTF	TGTGCCAGCAGTGAATTCGGGGTCAACTATGGCTACACCTTC